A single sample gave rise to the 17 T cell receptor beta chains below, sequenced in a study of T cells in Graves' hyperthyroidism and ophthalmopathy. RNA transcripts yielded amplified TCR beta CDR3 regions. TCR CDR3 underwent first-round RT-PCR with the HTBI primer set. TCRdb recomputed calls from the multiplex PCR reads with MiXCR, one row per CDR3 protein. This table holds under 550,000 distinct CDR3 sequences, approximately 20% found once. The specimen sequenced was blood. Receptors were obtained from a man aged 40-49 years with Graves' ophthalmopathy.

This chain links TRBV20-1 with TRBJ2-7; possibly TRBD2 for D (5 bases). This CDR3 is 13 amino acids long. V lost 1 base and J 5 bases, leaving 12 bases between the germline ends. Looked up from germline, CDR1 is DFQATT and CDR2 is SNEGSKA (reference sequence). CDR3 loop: CSARGTQVNEQYF. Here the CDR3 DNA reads TGCAGTGCTAGAGGGACTCAAGTTAACGAGCAGTACTTC.

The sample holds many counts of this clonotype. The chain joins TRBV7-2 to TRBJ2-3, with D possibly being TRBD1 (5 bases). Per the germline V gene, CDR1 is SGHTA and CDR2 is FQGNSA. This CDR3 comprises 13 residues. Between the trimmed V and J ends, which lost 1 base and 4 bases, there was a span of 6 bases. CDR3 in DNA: TGTGCCAGCAGCTTAGTCAGGGCAGATACGCAGTATTTT. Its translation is CASSLVRADTQYF.

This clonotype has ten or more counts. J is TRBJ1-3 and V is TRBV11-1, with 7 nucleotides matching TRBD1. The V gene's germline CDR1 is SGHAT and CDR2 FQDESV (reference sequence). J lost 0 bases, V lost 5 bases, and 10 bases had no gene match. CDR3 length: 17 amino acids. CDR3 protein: CASSLQGSRVSGNTIYF. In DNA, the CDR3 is TGTGCCAGCAGCCTACAGGGGTCGCGGGTCTCTGGAAACACCATATATTTT.

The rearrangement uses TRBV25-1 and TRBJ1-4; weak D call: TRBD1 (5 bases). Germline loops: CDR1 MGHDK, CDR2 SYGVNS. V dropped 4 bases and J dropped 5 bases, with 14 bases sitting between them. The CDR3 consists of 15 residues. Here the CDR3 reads CASSVLREENEKLFF. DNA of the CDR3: TGTGCCAGCAGTGTCCTCAGGGAGGAGAATGAAAAACTGTTTTTT. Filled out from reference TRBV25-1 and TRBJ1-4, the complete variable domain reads EADIYQTPRYLVIGTGKKITLECSQTMGHDKMYWYQQDPGMELHLIHYSYGVNSTEKGDLSSESTVSRIRTEHFPLTLESARPSHTSQYLCASSVLREENEKLFFGSGTQLSVL.

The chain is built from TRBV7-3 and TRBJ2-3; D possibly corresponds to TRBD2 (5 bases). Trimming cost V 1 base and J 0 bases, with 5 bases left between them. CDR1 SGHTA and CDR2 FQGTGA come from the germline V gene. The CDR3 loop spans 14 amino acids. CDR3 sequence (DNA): TGTGCCAGCAGCTTAAGGGAGAGCACAGATACGCAGTATTTT. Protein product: CASSLRESTDTQYF. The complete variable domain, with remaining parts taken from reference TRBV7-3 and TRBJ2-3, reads GAGVSQTPSNKVTEKGKYVELRCDPISGHTALYWYRQSLGQGPEFLIYFQGTGAADDSGLPNDRFFAVRPEGSVSTLKIQRTERGDSAVYLCASSLRESTDTQYFGPGTRLTVL.

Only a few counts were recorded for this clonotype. The CDR3 region has the DNA TGTGCCACCAGTGATTTGCCTGTTACAGGGAAAGAATCCTACAATGAGCAGTTCTTC. This translates into CATSDLPVTGKESYNEQFF. The chain links TRBV24-1 to TRBJ2-1; perhaps TRBD1 as D (6 bases). V lost 0 bases and J 1 base, leaving 18 bases between the germline ends. Germline V lookup: CDR1 KGHDR, CDR2 SFDVKD. The CDR3 has 19 residues.

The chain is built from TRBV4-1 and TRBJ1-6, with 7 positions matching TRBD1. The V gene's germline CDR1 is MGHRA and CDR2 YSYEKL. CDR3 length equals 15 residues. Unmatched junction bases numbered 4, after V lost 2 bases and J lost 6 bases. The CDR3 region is CASSQPQGGNSPLHF. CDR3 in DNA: TGCGCCAGCAGCCAACCCCAGGGGGGTAATTCACCCCTCCACTTT.

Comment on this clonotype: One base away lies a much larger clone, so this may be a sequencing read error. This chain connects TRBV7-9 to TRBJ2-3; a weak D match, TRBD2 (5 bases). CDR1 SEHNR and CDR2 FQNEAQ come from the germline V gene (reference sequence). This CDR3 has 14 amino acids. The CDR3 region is CASSFRGSTDTRYF. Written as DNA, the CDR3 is TGTGCCAGCAGCTTTCGAGGGAGCACAGATACGCGGTATTTT. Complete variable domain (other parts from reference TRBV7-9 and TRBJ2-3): DTGVSQNPRHKITKRGQNVTFRCDPISEHNRLYWYRQTLGQGPEFLTYFQNEAQLEKSRLLSDRFSAERPKGSFSTLEIQRTEQGDSAMYLCASSFRGSTDTRYFGPGTRLTVL.

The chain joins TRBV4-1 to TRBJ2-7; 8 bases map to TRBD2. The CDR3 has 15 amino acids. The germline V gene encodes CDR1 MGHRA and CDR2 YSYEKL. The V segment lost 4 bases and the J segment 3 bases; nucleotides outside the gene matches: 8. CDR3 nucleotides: TGCGCCAGCAGCCCAGCCGGGACTAGGCTCTACGAGCAGTACTTC. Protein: CASSPAGTRLYEQYF.

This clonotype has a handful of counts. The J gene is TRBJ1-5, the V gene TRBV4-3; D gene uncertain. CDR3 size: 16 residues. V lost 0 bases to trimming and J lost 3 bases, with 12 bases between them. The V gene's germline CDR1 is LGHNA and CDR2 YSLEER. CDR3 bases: TGCGCCAGCAGCCAAGACTCGGGTTTCCCCAATCAGCCCCAGCATTTT. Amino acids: CASSQDSGFPNQPQHF.

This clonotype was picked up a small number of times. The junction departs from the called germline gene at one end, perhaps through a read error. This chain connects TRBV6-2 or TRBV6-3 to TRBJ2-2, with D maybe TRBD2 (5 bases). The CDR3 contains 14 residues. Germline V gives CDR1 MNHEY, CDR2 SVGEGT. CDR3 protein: CATRHSSLTGELFF. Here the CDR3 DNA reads TGTGCCACCAGACACAGCTCCCTTACCGGGGAGCTGTTCTTT.

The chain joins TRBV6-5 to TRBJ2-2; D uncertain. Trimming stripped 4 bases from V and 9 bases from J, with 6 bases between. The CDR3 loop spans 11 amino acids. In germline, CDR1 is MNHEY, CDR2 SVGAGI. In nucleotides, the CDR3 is TGTGCCAGCAGTTTTACGTGGGAGCTGTTTTTT. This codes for CASSFTWELFF.

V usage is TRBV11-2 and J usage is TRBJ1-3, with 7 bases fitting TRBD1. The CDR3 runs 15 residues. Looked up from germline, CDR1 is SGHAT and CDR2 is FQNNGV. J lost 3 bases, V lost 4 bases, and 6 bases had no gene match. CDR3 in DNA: TGTGCCAGCAGCTCCAACCCAGGGGGTGGAAACACCATATATTTT. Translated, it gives CASSSNPGGGNTIYF.

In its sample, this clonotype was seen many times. CDR3 DNA: TGCGCCAGCAGTACACTAGGGGGGATCACAGATACGCAGTATTTT. Translating gives CASSTLGGITDTQYF. V and J are TRBV5-1 and TRBJ2-3; D may correspond to TRBD1 or TRBD2 (6 bases each). The V end was cut by 5 bases, the J end by 2 bases, with 15 bases between. CDR1 is SGHRS, CDR2 YFSETQ, per germline. The CDR3 has 15 residues.

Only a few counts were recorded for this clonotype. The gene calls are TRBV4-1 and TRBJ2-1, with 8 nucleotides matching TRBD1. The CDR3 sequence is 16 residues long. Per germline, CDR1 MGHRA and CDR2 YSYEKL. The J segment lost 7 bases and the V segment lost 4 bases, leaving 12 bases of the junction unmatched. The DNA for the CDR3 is TGCGCCAGCAGCCGGGGGCCGGGACAGGAGTGGAATGAGCAGTTCTTC. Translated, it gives CASSRGPGQEWNEQFF.

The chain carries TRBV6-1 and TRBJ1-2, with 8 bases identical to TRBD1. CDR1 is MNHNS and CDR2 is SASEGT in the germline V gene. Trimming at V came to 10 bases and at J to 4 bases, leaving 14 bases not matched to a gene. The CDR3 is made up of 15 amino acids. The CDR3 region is CATRPRTGSGYGYTF. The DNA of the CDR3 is TGTGCCACCCGCCCTCGGACAGGGTCTGGCTATGGCTACACCTTC.

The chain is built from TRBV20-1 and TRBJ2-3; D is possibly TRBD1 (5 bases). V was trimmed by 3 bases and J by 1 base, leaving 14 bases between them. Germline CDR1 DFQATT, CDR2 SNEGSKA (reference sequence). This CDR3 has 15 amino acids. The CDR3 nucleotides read TGCAGTGCTAGTCCTCAAACAGGACGCACAGATACGCAGTATTTT. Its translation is CSASPQTGRTDTQYF.